This T cell receptor beta chain came from a study of graft-versus-host responses after intestinal transplantation. Study context: All recipients got anti-thymocyte globulin induction, then tacrolimus and steroids for about 3 years.

CDR1 is MDHEN and CDR2 is SYDVKM in the germline V gene. The CDR3 covers 15 residues. The ends lost 5 bases at V and 4 bases at J; junction bases unmatched: 6. Using immunoSEQ multiplex PCR, the repertoire was profiled, and TCRdb retains in-frame clones only, with some absent. The sample lists 84,000 or so clones; around 86% were seen once. Notes on this clone: Its target is not known.

This receptor was obtained from a human donor who was the organ donor for an intestinal transplant. The sequences come from unstimulated CD8+ T cells sorted from spleen or lymph node cells, collected before transplant. The rearrangement links TRBV28 to TRBJ2-1; 9 nucleotides line up with TRBD1. The CDR3 DNA follows: TGTGCCAGCAGTAAAGGGACAGGGCTGTACAATGAGCAGTTCTTC. It is translated as CASSKGTGLYNEQFF. Full variable domain (rest looked up from reference TRBV28 and TRBJ2-1): DVKVTQSSRYLVKRTGEKVFLECVQDMDHENMFWYRQDPGLGLRLIYFSYDVKMKEKGDIPEGYSVSREKKERFSLILESASTNQTSMYLCASSKGTGLYNEQFFGPGTRLTVL.